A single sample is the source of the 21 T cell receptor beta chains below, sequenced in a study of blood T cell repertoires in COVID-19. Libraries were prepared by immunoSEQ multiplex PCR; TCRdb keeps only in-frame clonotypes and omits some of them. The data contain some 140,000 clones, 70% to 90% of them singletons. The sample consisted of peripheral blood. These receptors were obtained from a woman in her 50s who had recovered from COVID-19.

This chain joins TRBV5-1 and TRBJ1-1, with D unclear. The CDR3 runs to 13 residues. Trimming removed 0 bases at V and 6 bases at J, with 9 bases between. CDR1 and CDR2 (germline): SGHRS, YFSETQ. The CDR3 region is CASSLDRGPEAFF. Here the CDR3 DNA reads TGCGCCAGCAGCTTGGATCGCGGGCCTGAAGCTTTCTTT. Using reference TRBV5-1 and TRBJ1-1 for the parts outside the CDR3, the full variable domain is KAGVTQTPRYLIKTRGQQVTLSCSPISGHRSVSWYQQTPGQGLQFLFEYFSETQRNKGNFPGRFSGRQFSNSRSEMNVSTLELGDSALYLCASSLDRGPEAFFGQGTRLTVV.

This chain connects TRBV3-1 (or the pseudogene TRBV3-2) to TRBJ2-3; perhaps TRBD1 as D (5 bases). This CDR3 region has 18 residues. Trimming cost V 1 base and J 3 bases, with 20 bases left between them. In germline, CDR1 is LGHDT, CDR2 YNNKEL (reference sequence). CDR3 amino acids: CASSQGRAFVLATDTQYF. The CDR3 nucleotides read TGTGCCAGCAGCCAAGGCAGGGCTTTTGTCTTAGCTACAGATACGCAGTATTTT.

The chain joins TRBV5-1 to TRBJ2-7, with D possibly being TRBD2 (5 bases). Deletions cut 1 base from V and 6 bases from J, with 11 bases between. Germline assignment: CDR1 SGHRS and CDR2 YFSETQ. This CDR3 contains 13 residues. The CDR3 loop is CASSLILRGEQYF. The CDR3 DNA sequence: TGCGCCAGCAGCTTGATTTTACGGGGCGAGCAGTACTTC.

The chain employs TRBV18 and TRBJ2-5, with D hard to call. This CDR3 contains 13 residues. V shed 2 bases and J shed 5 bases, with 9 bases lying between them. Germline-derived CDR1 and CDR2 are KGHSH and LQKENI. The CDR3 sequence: CASSPGHQETQYF. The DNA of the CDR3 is TGTGCCAGCTCACCAGGGCATCAGGAGACCCAGTACTTC. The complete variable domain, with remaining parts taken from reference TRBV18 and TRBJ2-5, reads NAGVMQNPRHLVRRRGQEARLRCSPMKGHSHVYWYRQLPEEGLKFMVYLQKENIIDESGMPKERFSAEFPKEGPSILRIQQVVRGDSAAYFCASSPGHQETQYFGPGTRLLVL.

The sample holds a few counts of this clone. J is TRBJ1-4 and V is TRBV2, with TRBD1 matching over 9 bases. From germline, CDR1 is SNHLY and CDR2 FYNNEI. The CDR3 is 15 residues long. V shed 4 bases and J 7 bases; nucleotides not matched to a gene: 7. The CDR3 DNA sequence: TGTGCCAGCAGTGCAACAGGGGGCGACTCTGAAAAACTGTTTTTT. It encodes CASSATGGDSEKLFF.

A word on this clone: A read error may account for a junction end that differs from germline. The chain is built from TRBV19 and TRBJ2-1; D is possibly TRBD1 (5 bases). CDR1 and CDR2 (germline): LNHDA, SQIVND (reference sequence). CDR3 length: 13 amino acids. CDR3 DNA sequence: TGTGCCAGTAGTATAGATCCGGCAGGGTGGCGGATCTTC. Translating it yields CASSIDPAGWRIF.

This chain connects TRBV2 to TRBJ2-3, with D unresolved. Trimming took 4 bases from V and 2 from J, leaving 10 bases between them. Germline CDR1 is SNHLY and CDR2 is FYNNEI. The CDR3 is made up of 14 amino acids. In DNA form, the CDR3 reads TGTGCCAGCAGTGCGAGGAGATTCACAGATACGCAGTATTTT. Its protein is CASSARRFTDTQYF.

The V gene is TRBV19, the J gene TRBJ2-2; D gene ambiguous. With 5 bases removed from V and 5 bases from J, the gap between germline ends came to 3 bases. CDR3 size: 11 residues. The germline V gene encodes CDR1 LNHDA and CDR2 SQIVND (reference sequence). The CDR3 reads CASSSTGELFF. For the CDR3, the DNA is TGTGCCAGTAGTTCTACCGGGGAGCTGTTTTTT.

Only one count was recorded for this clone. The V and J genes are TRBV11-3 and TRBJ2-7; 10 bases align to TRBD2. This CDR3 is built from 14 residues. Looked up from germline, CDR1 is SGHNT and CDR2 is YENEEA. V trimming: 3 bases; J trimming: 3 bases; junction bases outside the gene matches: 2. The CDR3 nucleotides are TGTGCCAGCAGCTTTTCTAGCGGGGGCTACGAGCAGTACTTC. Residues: CASSFSSGGYEQYF. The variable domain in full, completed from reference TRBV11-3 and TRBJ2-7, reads EAGVVQSPRYKIIEKKQPVAFWCNPISGHNTLYWYLQNLGQGPELLIRYENEEAVDDSQLPKDRFSAERLKGVDSTLKIQPAELGDSAVYLCASSFSSGGYEQYFGPGTRLTVT.

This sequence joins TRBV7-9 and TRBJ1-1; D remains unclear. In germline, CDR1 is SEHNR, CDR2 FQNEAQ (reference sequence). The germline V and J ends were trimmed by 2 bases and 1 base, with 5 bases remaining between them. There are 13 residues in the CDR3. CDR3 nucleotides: TGTGCCAGCAGCTTACGGGAGAACACTGAAGCTTTCTTT. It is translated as CASSLRENTEAFF. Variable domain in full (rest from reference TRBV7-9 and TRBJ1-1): DTGVSQNPRHKITKRGQNVTFRCDPISEHNRLYWYRQTLGQGPEFLTYFQNEAQLEKSRLLSDRFSAERPKGSFSTLEIQRTEQGDSAMYLCASSLRENTEAFFGQGTRLTVV.

The CDR3 is CASTGGRGEQYF. As DNA, the CDR3 is TGCGCCAGCACGGGGGGCCGTGGCGAGCAGTACTTC. This chain joins TRBV5-1 and TRBJ2-7, with a tentative D call TRBD2 (7 bases). The germline V gene has CDR1 SGHRS and CDR2 YFSETQ. V lost 6 bases and J lost 6, with 13 bases in between. This CDR3 region has 12 residues.

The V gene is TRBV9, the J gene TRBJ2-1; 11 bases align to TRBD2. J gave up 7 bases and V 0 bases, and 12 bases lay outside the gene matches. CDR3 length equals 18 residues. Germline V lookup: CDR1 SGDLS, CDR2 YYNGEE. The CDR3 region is CASSVDIAGGPRNNEQFF. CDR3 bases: TGTGCCAGCAGCGTAGACATAGCGGGAGGGCCGAGAAATAATGAGCAGTTCTTC.

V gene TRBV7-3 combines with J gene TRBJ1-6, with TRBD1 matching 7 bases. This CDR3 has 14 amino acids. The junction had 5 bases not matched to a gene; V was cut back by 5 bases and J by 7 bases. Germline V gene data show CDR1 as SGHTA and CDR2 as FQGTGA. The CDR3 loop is CASSRDRGNSPLHF. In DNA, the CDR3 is TGTGCCAGCAGCCGGGACAGAGGGAATTCACCCCTCCACTTT.

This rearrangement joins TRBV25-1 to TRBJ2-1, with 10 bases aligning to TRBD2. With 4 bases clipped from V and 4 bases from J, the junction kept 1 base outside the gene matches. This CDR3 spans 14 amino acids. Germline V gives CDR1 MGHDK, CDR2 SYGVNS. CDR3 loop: CASSGTSGYNEQFF. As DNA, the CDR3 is TGTGCCAGCAGTGGGACTAGCGGTTACAATGAGCAGTTCTTC.

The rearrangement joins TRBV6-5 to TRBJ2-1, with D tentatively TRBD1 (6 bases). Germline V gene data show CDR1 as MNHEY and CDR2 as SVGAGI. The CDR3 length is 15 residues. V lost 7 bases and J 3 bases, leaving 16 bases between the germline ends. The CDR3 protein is CASNDEQGSYNEQFF. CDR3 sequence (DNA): TGTGCCAGCAACGATGAGCAGGGGAGCTACAATGAGCAGTTCTTC.

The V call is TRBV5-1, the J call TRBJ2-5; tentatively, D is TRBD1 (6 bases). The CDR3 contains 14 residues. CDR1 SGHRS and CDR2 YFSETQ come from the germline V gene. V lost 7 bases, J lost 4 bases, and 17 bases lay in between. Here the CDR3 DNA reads TGCGCCAGCCGCACGCCAGGGGCGGGAGAGACCCAGTACTTC. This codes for CASRTPGAGETQYF. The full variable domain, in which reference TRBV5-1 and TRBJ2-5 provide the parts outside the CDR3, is KAGVTQTPRYLIKTRGQQVTLSCSPISGHRSVSWYQQTPGQGLQFLFEYFSETQRNKGNFPGRFSGRQFSNSRSEMNVSTLELGDSALYLCASRTPGAGETQYFGPGTRLLVL.

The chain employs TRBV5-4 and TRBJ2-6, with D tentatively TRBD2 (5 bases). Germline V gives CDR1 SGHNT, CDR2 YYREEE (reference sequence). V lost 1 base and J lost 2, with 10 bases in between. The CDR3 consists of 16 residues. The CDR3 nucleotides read TGTGCCAGCAGCTTGCCGTCCGGGGCTGGGGCCAACGTCCTGACTTTC. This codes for CASSLPSGAGANVLTF.

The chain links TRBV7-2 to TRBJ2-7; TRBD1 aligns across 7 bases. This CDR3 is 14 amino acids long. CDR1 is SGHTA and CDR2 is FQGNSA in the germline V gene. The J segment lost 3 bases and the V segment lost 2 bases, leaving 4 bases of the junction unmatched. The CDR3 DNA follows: TGTGCCAGCAGCTTATGGGGACAGAACTACGAGCAGTACTTC. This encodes CASSLWGQNYEQYF.

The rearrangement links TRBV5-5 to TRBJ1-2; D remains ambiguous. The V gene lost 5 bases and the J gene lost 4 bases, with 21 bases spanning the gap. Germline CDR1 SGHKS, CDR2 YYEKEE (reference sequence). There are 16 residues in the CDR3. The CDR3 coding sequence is TGTGCCAGCAGTGGAGGAGGGTCCAGCACAATCTATGGCTACACCTTC. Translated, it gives CASSGGGSSTIYGYTF.

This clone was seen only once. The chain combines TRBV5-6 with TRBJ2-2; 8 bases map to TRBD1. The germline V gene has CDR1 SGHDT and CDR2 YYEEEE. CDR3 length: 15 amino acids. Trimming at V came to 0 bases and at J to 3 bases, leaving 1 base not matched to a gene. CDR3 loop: CASSLVQGDTGELFF. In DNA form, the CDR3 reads TGTGCCAGCAGCTTGGTACAGGGGGACACCGGGGAGCTGTTTTTT.

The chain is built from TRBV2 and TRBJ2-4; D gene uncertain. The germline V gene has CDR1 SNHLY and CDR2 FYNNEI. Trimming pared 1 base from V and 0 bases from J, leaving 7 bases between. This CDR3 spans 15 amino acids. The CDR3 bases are TGTGCCAGCAGTGAAGAATTACTAGCCAAAAACATTCAGTACTTC. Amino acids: CASSEELLAKNIQYF.